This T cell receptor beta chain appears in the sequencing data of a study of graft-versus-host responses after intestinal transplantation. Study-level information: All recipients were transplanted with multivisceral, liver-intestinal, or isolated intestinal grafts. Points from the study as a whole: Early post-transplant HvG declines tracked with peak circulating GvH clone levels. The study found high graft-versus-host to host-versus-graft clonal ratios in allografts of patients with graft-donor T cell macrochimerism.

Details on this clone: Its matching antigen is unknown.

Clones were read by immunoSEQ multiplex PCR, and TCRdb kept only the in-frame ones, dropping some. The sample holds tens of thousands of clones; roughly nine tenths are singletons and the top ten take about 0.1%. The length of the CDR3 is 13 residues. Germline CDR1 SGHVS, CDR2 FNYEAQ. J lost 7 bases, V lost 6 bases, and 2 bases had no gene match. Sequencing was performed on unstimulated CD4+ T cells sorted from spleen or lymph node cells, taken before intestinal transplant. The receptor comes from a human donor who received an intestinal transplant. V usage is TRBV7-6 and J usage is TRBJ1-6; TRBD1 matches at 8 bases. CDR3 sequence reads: CASRQGANSPLHF. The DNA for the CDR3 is TGTGCCAGCAGGCAGGGGGCAAATTCACCCCTCCACTTT.